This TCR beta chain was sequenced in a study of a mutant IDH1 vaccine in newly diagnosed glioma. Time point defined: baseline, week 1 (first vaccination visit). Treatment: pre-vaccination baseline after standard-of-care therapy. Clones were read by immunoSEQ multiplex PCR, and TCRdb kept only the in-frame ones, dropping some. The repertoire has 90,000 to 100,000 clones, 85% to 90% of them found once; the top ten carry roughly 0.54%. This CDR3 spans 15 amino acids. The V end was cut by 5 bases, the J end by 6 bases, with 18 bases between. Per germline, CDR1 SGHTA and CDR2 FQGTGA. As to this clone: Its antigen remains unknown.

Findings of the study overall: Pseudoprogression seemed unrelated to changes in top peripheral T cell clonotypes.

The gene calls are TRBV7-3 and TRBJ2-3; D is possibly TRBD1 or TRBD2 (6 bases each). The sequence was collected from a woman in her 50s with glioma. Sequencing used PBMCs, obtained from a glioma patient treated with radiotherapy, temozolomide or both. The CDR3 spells CASSPPVRGGDTQYF. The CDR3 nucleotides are TGTGCCAGCAGCCCACCGGTCAGGGGAGGTGATACGCAGTATTTT.